The subject of this entry is one T cell receptor beta chain. In the authors' methods: Amplification of reference gene primers provided the estimated nucleated cell counts. The data were produced by immunoSEQ multiplex PCR, yet TCRdb's version contains in-frame clones alone and is incomplete. For V, J and clone size, that table is used; D and trimming come from the DNA. The table has 200,000 to 300,000 clones, over 85% seen once. These data originate in a study of blood T cell repertoires in COVID-19. Study details: Italy, Spain and the United States were the sources of the convalescent and acute COVID-19 samples.

Grouping used clinical history reported by participants in a survey and questionnaire. CDR3 length: 15 residues. The ends lost 4 bases at V and 7 bases at J; junction bases unmatched: 7. Looked up from germline, CDR1 is SGHVS and CDR2 is FQNEAQ. The V and J genes are TRBV7-8 and TRBJ2-1; 10 bases are a match to TRBD2. The sequence was obtained from a woman aged 25 to 39 with acute COVID-19. The sample taken for sequencing was PBMCs or T cells enriched from blood (not recorded which). CDR3 in DNA: TGTGCCAGCAGCTGGGGTAGCGGGGGGTTAAATGAGCAGTTCTTC. Translating it yields CASSWGSGGLNEQFF.